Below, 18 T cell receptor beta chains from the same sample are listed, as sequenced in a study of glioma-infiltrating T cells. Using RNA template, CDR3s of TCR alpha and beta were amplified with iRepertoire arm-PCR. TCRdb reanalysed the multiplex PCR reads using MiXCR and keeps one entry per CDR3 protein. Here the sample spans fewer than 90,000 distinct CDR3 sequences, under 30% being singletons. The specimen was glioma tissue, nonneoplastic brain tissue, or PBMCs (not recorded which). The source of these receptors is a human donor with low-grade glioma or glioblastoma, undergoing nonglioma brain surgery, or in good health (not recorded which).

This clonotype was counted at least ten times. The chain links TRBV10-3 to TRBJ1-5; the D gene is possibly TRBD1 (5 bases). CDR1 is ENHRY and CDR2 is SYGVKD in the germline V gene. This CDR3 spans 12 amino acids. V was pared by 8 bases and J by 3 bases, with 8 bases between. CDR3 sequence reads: CAIGTINQPQHF. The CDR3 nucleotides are TGTGCCATCGGGACGATCAATCAGCCCCAGCATTTT.

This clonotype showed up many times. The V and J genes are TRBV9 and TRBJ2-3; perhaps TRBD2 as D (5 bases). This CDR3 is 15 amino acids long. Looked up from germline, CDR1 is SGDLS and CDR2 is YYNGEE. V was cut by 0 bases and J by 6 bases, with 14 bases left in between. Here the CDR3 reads CASSVGTRASDTQYF. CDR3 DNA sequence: TGTGCCAGCAGCGTAGGGACTCGTGCCTCCGATACGCAGTATTTT. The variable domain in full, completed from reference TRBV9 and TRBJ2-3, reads DSGVTQTPKHLITATGQRVTLRCSPRSGDLSVYWYQQSLDQGLQFLIQYYNGEERAKGNILERFSAQQFPDLHSELNLSSLELGDSALYFCASSVGTRASDTQYFGPGTRLTVL.

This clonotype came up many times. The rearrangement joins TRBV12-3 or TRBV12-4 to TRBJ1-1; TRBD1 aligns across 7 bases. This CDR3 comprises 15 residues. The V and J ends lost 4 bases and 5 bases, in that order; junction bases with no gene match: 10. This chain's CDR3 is CASSSNRGVGTEAFF. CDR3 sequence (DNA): TGTGCCAGCAGTTCAAACAGGGGAGTGGGAACTGAAGCTTTCTTT.

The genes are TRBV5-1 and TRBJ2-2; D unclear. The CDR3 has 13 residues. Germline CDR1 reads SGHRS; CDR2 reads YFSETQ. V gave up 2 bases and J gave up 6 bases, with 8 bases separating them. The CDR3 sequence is CASSFKDAGELFF. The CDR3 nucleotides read TGCGCCAGCAGCTTCAAGGATGCCGGGGAGCTGTTTTTT.

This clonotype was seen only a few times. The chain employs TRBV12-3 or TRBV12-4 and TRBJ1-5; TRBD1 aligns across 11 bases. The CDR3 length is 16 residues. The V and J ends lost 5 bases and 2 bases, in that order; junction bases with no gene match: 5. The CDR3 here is CASSPGTGGGNQPQHF. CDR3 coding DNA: TGTGCCAGCAGTCCTGGGACAGGGGGTGGCAATCAGCCCCAGCATTTT.

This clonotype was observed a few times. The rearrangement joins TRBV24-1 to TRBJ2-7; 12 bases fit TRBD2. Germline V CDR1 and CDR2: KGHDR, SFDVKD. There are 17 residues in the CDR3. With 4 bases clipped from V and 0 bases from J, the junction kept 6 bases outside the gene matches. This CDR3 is CATSDRLAGESSYEQYF. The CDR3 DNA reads TGTGCCACCAGTGACCGACTAGCGGGAGAATCCTCCTACGAGCAGTACTTC.

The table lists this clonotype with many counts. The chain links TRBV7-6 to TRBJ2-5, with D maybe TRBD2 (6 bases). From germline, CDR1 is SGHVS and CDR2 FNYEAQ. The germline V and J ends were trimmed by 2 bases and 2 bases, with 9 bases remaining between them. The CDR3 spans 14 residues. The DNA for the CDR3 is TGTGCCAGCAGCTTAAACGGGGGACAAGAGACCCAGTACTTC. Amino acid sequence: CASSLNGGQETQYF.

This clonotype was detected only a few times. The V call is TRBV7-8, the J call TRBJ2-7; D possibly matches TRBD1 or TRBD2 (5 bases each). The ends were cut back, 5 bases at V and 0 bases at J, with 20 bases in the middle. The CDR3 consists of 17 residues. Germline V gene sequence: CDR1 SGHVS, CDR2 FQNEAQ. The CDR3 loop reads CASSRSRTGPSSYEQYF. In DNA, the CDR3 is TGTGCCAGCAGCCGGAGTCGGACGGGACCGAGCTCCTACGAGCAGTACTTC.

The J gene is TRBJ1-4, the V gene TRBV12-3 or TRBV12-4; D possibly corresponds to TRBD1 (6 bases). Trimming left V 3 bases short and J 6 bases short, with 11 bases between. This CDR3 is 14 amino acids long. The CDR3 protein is CASSLDSGYEKLFF. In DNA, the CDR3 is TGTGCCAGCAGTTTGGACAGCGGATATGAAAAACTGTTTTTT.

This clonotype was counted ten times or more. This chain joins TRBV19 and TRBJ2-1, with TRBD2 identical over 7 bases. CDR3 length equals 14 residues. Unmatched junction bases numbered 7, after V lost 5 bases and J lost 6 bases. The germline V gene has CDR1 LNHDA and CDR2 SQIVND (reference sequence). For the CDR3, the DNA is TGTGCCAGTAGTCCGAGCGGGGATATCAATGAGCAGTTCTTC. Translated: CASSPSGDINEQFF.

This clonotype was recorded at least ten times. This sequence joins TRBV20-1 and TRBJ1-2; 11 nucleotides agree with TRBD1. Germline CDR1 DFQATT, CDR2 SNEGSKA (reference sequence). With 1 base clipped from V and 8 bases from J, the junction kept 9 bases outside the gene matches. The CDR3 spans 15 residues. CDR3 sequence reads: CSARGGQGGVMGYTF. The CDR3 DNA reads TGCAGTGCTAGAGGGGGACAGGGGGGCGTTATGGGCTACACCTTC.

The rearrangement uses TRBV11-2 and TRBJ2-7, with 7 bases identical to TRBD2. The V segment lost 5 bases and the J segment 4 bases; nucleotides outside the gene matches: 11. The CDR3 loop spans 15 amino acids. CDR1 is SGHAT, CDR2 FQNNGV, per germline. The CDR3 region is CASSPRRTSGYEQYF. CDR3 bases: TGTGCCAGCAGCCCCCGGCGGACTAGTGGGTACGAGCAGTACTTC.

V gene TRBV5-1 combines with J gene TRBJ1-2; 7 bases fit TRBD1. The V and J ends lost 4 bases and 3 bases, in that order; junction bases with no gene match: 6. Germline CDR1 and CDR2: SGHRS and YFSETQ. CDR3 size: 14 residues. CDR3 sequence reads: CASSPDRRDYGYTF. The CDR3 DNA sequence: TGCGCCAGCAGCCCGGACAGGCGGGACTATGGCTACACCTTC.

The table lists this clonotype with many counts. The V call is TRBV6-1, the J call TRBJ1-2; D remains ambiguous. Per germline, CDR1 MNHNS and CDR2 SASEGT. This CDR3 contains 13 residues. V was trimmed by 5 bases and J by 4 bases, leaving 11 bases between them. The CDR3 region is CASSYGRTYGYTF. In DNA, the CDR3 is TGTGCCAGCAGTTACGGGCGGACCTATGGCTACACCTTC.

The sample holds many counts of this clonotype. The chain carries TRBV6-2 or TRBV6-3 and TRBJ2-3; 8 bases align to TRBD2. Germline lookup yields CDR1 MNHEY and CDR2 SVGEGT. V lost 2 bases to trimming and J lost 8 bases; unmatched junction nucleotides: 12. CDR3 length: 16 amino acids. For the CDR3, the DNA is TGTGCCAGCAGTTACGGGAATAGCGGGGCGGCGGCTACGCAGTATTTT. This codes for CASSYGNSGAAATQYF.

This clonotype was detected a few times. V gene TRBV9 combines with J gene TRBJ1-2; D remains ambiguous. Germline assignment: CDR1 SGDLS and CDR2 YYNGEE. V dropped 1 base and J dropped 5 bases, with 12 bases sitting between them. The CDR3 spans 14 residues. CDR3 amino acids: CASSVFQTSYGYTF. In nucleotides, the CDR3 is TGTGCCAGCAGCGTATTCCAGACATCTTATGGCTACACCTTC.

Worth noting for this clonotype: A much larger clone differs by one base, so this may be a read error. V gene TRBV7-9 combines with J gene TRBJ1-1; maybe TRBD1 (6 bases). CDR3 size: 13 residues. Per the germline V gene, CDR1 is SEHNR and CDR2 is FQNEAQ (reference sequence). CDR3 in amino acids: CASVGKPYREALF. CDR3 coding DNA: TGTGCCAGCGTGGGAAAGCCGTACAGGGAAGCTTTATTT. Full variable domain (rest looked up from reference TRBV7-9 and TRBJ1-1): DTGVSQNPRHKITKRGQNVTFRCDPISEHNRLYWYRQTLGQGPEFLTYFQNEAQLEKSRLLSDRFSAERPKGSFSTLEIQRTEQGDSAMYLCASVGKPYREALFGQGTRLTVV.

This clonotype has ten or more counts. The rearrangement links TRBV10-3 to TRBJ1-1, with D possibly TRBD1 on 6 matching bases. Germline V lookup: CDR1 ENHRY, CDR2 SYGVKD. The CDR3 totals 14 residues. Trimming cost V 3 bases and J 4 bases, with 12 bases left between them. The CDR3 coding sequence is TGTGCCATCAGTGATTACACAGGGCGCACTGAAGCTTTCTTT. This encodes CAISDYTGRTEAFF.